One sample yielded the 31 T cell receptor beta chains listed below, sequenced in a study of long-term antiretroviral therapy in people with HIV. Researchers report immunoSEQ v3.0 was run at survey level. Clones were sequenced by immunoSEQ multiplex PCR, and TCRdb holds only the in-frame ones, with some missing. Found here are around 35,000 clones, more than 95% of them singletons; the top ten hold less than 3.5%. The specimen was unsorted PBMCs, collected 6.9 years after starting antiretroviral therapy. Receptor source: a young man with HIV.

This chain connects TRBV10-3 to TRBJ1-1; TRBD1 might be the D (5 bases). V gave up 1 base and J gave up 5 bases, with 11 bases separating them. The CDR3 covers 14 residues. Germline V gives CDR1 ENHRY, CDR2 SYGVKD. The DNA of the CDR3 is TGTGCCATCAGTGAGTGGGGGGGACGGACTGAAGCTTTCTTT. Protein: CAISEWGGRTEAFF.

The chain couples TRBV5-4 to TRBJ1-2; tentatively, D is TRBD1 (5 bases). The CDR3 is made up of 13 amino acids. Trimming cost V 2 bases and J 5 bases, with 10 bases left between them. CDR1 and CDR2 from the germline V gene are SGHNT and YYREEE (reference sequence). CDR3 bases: TGTGCCAGCAGCTTTCGACAGCCTTATGGCTACACCTTC. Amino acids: CASSFRQPYGYTF.

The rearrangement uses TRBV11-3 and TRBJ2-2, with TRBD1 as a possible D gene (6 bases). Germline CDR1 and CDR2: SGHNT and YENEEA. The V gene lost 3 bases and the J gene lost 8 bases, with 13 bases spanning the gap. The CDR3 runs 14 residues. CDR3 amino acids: CASSLEPRGGELFF. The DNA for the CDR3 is TGTGCCAGCAGCTTGGAGCCGAGGGGGGGGGAGCTGTTTTTT.

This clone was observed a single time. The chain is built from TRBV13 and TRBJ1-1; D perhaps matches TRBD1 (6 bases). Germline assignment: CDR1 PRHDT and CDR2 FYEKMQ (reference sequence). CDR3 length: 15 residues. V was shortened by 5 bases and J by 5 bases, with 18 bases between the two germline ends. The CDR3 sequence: CASSPAGTGSTEAFF. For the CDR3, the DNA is TGTGCCAGCAGCCCCGCGGGAACAGGGAGTACTGAAGCTTTCTTT.

Here the CDR3 reads CASSLAGGRGETQYF. The CDR3 DNA reads TGTGCCAGCAGCTTGGCGGGCGGGAGGGGAGAGACCCAGTACTTC. V and J are TRBV5-4 and TRBJ2-5; 9 bases are a match to TRBD2. Germline CDR1 is SGHNT and CDR2 is YYREEE (reference sequence). This CDR3 region has 15 residues. V lost 0 bases and J lost 4; bases outside the gene matches: 4.

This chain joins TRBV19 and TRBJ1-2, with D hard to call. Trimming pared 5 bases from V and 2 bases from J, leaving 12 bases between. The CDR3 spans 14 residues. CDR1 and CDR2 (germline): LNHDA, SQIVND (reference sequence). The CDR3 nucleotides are TGTGCCAGTAGTCCTCGGACGGTGAACTATGGCTACACCTTC. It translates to CASSPRTVNYGYTF. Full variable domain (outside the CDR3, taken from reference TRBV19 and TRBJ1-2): DGGITQSPKYLFRKEGQNVTLSCEQNLNHDAMYWYRQDPGQGLRLIYYSQIVNDFQKGDIAEGYSVSREKKESFPLTVTSAQKNPTAFYLCASSPRTVNYGYTFGSGTRLTVV.

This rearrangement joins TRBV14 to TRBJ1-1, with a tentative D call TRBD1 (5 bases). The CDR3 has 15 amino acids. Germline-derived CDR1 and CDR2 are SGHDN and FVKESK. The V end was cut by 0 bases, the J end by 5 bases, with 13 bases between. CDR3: CASSQDQSGGTEAFF. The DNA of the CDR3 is TGTGCCAGCAGCCAAGACCAAAGTGGGGGAACTGAAGCTTTCTTT. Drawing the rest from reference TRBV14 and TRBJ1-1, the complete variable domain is EAGVTQFPSHSVIEKGQTVTLRCDPISGHDNLYWYRRVMGKEIKFLLHFVKESKQDESGMPNNRFLAERTGGTYSTLKVQPAELEDSGVYFCASSQDQSGGTEAFFGQGTRLTVV.

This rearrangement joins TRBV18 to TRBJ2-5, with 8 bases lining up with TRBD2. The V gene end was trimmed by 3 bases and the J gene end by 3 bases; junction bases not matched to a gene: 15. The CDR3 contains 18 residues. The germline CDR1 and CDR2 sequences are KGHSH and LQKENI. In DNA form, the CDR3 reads TGTGCCAGCTCACCGCCCCGAGGAAGCGGGAGCCTTGAAGAGACCCAGTACTTC. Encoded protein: CASSPPRGSGSLEETQYF.

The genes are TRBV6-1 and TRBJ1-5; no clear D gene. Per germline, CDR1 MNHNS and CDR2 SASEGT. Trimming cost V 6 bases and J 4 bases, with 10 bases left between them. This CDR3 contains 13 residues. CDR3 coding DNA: TGTGCCAGCAGAGGGAATCTGAATCAGCCCCAGCATTTT. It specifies CASRGNLNQPQHF.

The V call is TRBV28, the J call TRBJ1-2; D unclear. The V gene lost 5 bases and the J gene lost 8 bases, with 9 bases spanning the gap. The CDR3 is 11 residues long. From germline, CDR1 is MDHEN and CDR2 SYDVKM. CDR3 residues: CASSRFTGYTF. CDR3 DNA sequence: TGTGCCAGCAGTCGTTTTACGGGCTACACCTTC.

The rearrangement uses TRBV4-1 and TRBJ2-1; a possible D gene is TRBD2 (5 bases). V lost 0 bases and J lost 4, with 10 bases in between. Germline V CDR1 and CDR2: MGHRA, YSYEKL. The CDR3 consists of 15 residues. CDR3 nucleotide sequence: TGCGCCAGCAGCCAAGATCGGGATCATTACAATGAGCAGTTCTTC. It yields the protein CASSQDRDHYNEQFF.

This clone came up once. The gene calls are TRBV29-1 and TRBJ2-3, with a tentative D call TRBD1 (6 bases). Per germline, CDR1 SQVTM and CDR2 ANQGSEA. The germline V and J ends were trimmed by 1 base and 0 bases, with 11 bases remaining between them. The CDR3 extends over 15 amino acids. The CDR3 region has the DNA TGCAGCGTTGAAGGGGACATATACAGCACAGATACGCAGTATTTT. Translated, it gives CSVEGDIYSTDTQYF.

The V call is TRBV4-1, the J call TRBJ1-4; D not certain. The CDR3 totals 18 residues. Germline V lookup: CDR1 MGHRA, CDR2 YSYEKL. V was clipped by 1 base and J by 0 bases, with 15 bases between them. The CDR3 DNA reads TGCGCCAGCAGCCAAGTAAGCCCCATAGACACAACTAATGAAAAACTGTTTTTT. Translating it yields CASSQVSPIDTTNEKLFF.

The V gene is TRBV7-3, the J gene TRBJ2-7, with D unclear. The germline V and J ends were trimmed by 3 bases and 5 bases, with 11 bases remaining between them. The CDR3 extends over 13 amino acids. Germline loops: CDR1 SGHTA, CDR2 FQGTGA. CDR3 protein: CASSFDGSDEQYF. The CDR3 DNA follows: TGTGCCAGCAGCTTCGACGGTTCGGACGAGCAGTACTTC.

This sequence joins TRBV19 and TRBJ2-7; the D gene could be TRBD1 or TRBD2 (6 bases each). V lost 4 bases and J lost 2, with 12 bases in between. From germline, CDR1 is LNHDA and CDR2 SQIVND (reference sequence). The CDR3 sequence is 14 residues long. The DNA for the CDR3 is TGTGCCAGTAGTACTGGGGGCGGGGCCTACGAGCAGTACTTC. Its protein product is CASSTGGGAYEQYF.

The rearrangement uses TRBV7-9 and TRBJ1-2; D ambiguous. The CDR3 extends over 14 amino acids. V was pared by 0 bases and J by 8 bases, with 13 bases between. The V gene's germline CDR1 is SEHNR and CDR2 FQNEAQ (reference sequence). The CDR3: CASSLARAASGYTF. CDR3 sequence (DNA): TGTGCCAGCAGCTTAGCGAGGGCAGCCTCGGGCTACACCTTC.

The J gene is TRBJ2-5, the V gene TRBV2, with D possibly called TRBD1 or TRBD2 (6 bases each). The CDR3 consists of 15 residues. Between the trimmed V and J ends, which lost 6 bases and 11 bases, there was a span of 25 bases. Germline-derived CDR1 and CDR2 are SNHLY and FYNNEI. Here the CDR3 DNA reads TGTGCCAGCAGCCCACCGGTGGCAGGGGATCGGGAGCAGTACTTC. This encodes CASSPPVAGDREQYF.

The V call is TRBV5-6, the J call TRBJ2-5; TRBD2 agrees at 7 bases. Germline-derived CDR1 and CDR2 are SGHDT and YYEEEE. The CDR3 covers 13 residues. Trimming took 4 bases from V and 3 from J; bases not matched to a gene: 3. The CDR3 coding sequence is TGTGCCAGCAGCCGGACTAGGGAAGAGACCCAGTACTTC. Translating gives CASSRTREETQYF.

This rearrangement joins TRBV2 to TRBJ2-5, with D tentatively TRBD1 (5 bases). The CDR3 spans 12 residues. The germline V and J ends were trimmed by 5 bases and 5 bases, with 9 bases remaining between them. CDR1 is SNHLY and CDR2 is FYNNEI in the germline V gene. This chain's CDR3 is CASSPNRETQYF. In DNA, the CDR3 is TGTGCCAGCAGTCCAAACAGGGAGACCCAGTACTTC.

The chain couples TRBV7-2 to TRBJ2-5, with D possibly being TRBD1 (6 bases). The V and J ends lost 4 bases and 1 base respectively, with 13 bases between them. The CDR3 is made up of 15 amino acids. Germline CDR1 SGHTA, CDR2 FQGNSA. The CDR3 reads CASSSEGDAQETQYF. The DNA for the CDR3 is TGTGCCAGCAGCTCCGAGGGGGATGCCCAAGAGACCCAGTACTTC.

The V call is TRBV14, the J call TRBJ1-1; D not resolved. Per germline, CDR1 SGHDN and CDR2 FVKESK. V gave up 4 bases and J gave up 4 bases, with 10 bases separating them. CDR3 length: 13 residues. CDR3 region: CASSPADFTEAFF. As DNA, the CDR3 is TGTGCCAGCAGCCCTGCCGATTTCACTGAAGCTTTCTTT. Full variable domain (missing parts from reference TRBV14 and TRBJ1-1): EAGVTQFPSHSVIEKGQTVTLRCDPISGHDNLYWYRRVMGKEIKFLLHFVKESKQDESGMPNNRFLAERTGGTYSTLKVQPAELEDSGVYFCASSPADFTEAFFGQGTRLTVV.

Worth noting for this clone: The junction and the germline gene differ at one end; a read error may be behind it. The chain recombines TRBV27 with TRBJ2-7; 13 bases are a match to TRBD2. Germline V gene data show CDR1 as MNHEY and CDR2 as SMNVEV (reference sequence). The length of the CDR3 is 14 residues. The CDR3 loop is CASSPGLAGRAPLF. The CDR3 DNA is TGTGCCAGCAGCCCGGGACTAGCGGGGCGCGCGCCTCTGTTC.

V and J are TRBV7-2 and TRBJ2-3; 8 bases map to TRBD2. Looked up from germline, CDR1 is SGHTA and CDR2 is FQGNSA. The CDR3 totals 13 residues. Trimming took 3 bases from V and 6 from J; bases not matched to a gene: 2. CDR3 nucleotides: TGTGCCAGCAGCTTTGCGGGAGGCGATACGCAGTATTTT. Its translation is CASSFAGGDTQYF.

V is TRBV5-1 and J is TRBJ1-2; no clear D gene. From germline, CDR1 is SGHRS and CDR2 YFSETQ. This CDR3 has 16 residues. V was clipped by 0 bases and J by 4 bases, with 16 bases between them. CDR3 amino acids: CASSLVPGHGGYGYTF. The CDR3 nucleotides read TGCGCCAGCAGCTTGGTGCCAGGCCACGGCGGCTATGGCTACACCTTC.

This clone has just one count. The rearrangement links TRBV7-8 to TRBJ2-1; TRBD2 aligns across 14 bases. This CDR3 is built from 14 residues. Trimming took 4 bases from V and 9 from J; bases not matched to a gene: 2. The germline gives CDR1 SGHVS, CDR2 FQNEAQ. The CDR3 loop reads CASSSTSGRGEQFF. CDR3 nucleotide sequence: TGTGCCAGCAGCTCGACTAGCGGGAGGGGTGAGCAGTTCTTC.

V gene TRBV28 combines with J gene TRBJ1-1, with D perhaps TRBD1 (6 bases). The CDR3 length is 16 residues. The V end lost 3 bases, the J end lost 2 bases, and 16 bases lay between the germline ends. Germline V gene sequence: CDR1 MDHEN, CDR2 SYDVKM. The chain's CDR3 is CASSFPLRTANTEAFF. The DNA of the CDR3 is TGTGCCAGCAGTTTCCCCCTCAGGACAGCCAACACTGAAGCTTTCTTT.

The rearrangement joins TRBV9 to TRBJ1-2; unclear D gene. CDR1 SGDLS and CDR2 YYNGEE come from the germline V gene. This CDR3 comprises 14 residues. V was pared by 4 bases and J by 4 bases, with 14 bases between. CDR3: CASSPGFLPYGYTF. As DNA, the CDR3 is TGTGCCAGCAGCCCGGGATTTCTACCCTATGGCTACACCTTC.

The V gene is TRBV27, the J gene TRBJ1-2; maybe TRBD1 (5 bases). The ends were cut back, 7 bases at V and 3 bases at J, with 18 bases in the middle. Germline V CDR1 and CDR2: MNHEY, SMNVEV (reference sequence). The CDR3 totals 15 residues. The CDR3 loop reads CASKIGQEAYYGYTF. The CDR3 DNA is TGTGCCAGCAAGATCGGACAAGAAGCCTACTATGGCTACACCTTC.

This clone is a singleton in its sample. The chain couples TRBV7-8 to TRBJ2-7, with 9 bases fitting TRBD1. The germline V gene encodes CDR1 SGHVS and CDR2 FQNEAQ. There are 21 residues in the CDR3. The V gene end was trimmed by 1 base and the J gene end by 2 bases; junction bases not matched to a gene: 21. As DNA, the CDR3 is TGTGCCAGCAGCTTAGGGATTGGTGGACAGGGGTCATCAACGACCACCTACGAGCAGTACTTC. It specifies CASSLGIGGQGSSTTTYEQYF.

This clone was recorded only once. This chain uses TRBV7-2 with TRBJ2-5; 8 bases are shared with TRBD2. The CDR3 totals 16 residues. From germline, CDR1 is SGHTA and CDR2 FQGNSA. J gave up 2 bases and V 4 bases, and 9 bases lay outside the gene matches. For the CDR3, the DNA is TGTGCCAGCAGCTCCCGACTAGCGCCCATTCAAGAGACCCAGTACTTC. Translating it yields CASSSRLAPIQETQYF.

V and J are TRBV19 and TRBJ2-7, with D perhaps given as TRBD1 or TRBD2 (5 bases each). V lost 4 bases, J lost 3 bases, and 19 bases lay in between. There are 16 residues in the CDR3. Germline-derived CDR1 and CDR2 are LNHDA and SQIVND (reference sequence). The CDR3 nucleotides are TGTGCCAGTAGTACTCAACACGGGACGGGTAACTACGAGCAGTACTTC. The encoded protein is CASSTQHGTGNYEQYF.